These 14 T cell receptor beta chains came from one sample sequenced in a study of T-cell reconstitution after alpha-beta-depleted transplantation in children. The library targeted TCRbeta and was prepared with unique molecular identifiers. One entry per CDR3 protein, called by TCRdb with MiXCR from the PCR reads. The profile covers over 100,000 distinct CDR3 sequences, with roughly 7.1% appearing a single time and roughly 17% taken by the ten largest. The sequencing here drew on PBMCs, taken before TCRalphabeta/CD19-depleted stem cell transplant. The source is a boy between 2 and 10 years old with acute lymphoblastic leukemia, due to receive a stem cell transplant.

The table lists this clonotype with many counts. The CDR3 region is CASSQERPGTGNTIYF. The DNA for the CDR3 is TGTGCCAGCAGCCAAGAGCGGCCAGGGACAGGAAACACCATATATTTT. J is TRBJ1-3 and V is TRBV7-2; D possibly corresponds to TRBD1 (6 bases). The V and J ends lost 5 bases and 4 bases respectively, with 18 bases between them. This CDR3 spans 16 amino acids. CDR1 SGHTA and CDR2 FQGNSA come from the germline V gene.

In its sample, this clonotype was seen many times. The J gene is TRBJ2-5, the V gene TRBV7-9; 8 bases match TRBD2. J gave up 4 bases and V 4 bases, and 8 bases lay outside the gene matches. Per the germline V gene, CDR1 is SEHNR and CDR2 is FQNEAQ (reference sequence). CDR3 size: 15 residues. The CDR3 DNA follows: TGTGCCAGCAGCTGGGGGACTAGTGGGGGAGAGACCCAGTACTTC. This codes for CASSWGTSGGETQYF.

The table lists this clonotype with a few counts. The J gene is TRBJ1-6, the V gene TRBV4-2; D is uncertain. Germline V gene sequence: CDR1 LGHNA, CDR2 YNFKEQ. V was shortened by 4 bases and J by 7 bases, with 14 bases between the two germline ends. This CDR3 spans 15 amino acids. The chain's CDR3 is CASSRGDGGNSPLHF. CDR3 nucleotides: TGTGCCAGCAGCCGGGGAGACGGTGGCAATTCACCCCTCCACTTT.

With respect to this clonotype: A much larger clone differs by one base, so this may be a read error. The chain has TRBV12-3 or TRBV12-4 and TRBJ2-2; either TRBD1 or TRBD2 may supply D (5 bases each). The length of the CDR3 is 13 residues. The CDR3 DNA sequence: TGTACCAGCAGGTCCTCCGGGACGAAGGAGCTGTTTTTT. This gives the protein CTSRSSGTKELFF.

This clonotype appeared a few times. The chain uses TRBV27 and TRBJ2-5, with D tentatively TRBD2 (6 bases). The CDR3 is 14 amino acids. Germline-derived CDR1 and CDR2 are MNHEY and SMNVEV (reference sequence). V was pared by 5 bases and J by 9 bases, with 19 bases between. CDR3 bases: TGTGCCAGCAGTCCCAACGCGGGGAGGTCGTCCCAGTACTTC. Residues: CASSPNAGRSSQYF.

This clonotype was counted ten times or more. The CDR3: CSASSLAGGPLRDTQYF. The CDR3 bases are TGCAGTGCTAGCTCCCTAGCGGGGGGGCCACTAAGAGATACGCAGTATTTT. This rearrangement joins TRBV20-1 to TRBJ2-3, with TRBD2 matching 12 bases. CDR1 is DFQATT, CDR2 SNEGSKA, per germline (reference sequence). The CDR3 is made up of 17 amino acids. V shed 3 bases, J shed 5 bases, and the junction held 12 bases outside the gene matches.

The CDR3 DNA sequence: TGTGCCAGCAGCTTGGGGTTTACAGGGCACGGAGATACGCAGTATTTT. Its translation: CASSLGFTGHGDTQYF. The chain employs TRBV5-8 and TRBJ2-3; TRBD1 might be the D (6 bases). Deletions cut 0 bases from V and 5 bases from J, with 16 bases between. The CDR3 extends over 16 amino acids. Looked up from germline, CDR1 is SGHTS and CDR2 is YDEGEE.

This clonotype turned up a few times. The chain joins TRBV27 to TRBJ1-2; 9 bases map to TRBD1. The CDR3 consists of 16 residues. Trimming removed 1 base from V and 3 bases from J; junction bases left unmatched: 6. Germline-derived CDR1 and CDR2 are MNHEY and SMNVEV (reference sequence). CDR3 protein: CASSLFGDRAHYGYTF. CDR3 DNA: TGTGCCAGCAGTTTATTTGGGGACAGGGCTCACTATGGCTACACCTTC.

This chain connects TRBV20-1 to TRBJ1-2; 9 nucleotides line up with TRBD1. The CDR3 runs to 14 residues. The V segment lost 2 bases and the J segment 4 bases; nucleotides outside the gene matches: 5. Germline lookup yields CDR1 DFQATT and CDR2 SNEGSKA (reference sequence). The CDR3 loop reads CSARRDRAGYGYTF. The CDR3 DNA reads as TGCAGTGCTAGAAGGGACAGGGCGGGCTATGGCTACACCTTC.

Only a few counts were recorded for this clonotype. The chain is built from TRBV10-2 and TRBJ2-7; D is possibly TRBD2 (5 bases). Germline values: CDR1 WSHSY, CDR2 SAAADI. The CDR3 runs to 15 residues. V lost 7 bases and J lost 3, with 19 bases in between. CDR3 loop: CASMTEGAQYYEQYF. For the CDR3, the DNA is TGCGCCAGCATGACTGAGGGCGCCCAATACTACGAGCAGTACTTC.

In its sample, this clonotype was seen a few times. The V gene is TRBV7-2, the J gene TRBJ1-4; D is uncertain. Trimming took off 6 bases at V and 8 bases at J, with 13 bases between the two ends. Germline CDR1 is SGHTA and CDR2 is FQGNSA. The CDR3 loop spans 13 amino acids. CDR3 in amino acids: CASRPVAGEKLFF. CDR3 DNA sequence: TGTGCCAGCAGACCTGTGGCCGGCGAAAAACTGTTTTTT.

This clonotype was seen ten or more times. The chain recombines TRBV5-1 with TRBJ1-2; 8 positions match TRBD1. This CDR3 contains 14 residues. Germline values: CDR1 SGHRS, CDR2 YFSETQ. J was trimmed by 5 bases and V by 4 bases; bases with no gene match: 7. The CDR3 is CASSDVTGVYGYTF. The DNA of the CDR3 is TGCGCCAGCAGCGACGTGACAGGGGTTTATGGCTACACCTTC. The full variable domain, rest sourced from reference TRBV5-1 and TRBJ1-2, is KAGVTQTPRYLIKTRGQQVTLSCSPISGHRSVSWYQQTPGQGLQFLFEYFSETQRNKGNFPGRFSGRQFSNSRSEMNVSTLELGDSALYLCASSDVTGVYGYTFGSGTRLTVV.

With regard to this clonotype: Its ends do not fully match the called genes, so a read error is possible. The chain recombines TRBV7-2 with TRBJ2-2; no reliable D call. The CDR3 has 16 amino acids. The germline V gene encodes CDR1 SGHTA and CDR2 FQGNSA. The CDR3 bases are TGTGCCAGCAGCAACGTAAGGGTAACGACCACCCGGGAGCTGTTTTTT. Protein: CASSNVRVTTTRELFF.

This clonotype was detected only a few times. The CDR3 bases are TGTGCCACCAGCAGAGATCTGGGAGCCAAAAACATTCAGTACTTC. Protein sequence: CATSRDLGAKNIQYF. The rearrangement uses TRBV15 and TRBJ2-4, with D uncertain. The V gene's germline CDR1 is LNHNV and CDR2 YYDKDF (reference sequence). The CDR3 loop spans 15 amino acids. Trimming pared 0 bases from V and 0 bases from J, leaving 6 bases between.